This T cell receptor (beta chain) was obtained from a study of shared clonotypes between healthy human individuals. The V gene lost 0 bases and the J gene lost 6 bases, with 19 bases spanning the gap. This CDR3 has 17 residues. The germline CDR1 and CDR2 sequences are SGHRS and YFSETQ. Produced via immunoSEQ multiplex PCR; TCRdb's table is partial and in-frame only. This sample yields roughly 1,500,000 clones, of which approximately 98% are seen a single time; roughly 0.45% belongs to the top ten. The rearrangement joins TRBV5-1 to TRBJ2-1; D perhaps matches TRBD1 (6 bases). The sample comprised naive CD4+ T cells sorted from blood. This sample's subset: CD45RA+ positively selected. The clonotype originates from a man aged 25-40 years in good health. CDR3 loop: CASSLVPTGQNINEQFF. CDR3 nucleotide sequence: TGCGCCAGCAGCTTGGTACCGACAGGTCAGAATATCAATGAGCAGTTCTTC.